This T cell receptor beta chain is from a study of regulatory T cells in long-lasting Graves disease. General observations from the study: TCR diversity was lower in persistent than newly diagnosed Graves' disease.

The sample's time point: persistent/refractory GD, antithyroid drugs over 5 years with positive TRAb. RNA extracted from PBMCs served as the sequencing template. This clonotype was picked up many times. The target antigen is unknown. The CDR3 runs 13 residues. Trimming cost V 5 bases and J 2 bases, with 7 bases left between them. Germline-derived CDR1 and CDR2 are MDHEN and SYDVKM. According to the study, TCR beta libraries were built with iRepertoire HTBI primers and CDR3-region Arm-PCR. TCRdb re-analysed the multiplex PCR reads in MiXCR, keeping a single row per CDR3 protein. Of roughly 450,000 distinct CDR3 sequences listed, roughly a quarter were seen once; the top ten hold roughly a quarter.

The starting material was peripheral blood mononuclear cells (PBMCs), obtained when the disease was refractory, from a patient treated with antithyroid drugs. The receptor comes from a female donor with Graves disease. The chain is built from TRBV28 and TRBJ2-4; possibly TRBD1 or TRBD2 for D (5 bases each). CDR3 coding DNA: TGTGCCAGCAGTAGGGACCCCAAAAACATTCAGTACTTC. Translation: CASSRDPKNIQYF.